Listed below are T cell receptor beta chains from one sample, sequenced in a study of blood T cell repertoires in COVID-19. Method: immunoSEQ multiplex PCR; TCRdb's copy keeps in-frame clones and lacks some. This sample has approximately 450,000 clones; nearly 90% occur once, and the top ten carry about 2.1%. The specimen sequenced was PBMCs or T cells enriched from blood (not recorded which). The source of these receptors is a woman between 18 and 29 years old with acute COVID-19. Each CDR3 is given with its conserved first and last residue.

V gene,CDR3 protein
TRBV5-1,CASSIRTGAEVSTEAFF
TRBV2,CASSEASRFYEQYF
TRBV19,CASSGQSPPHYEQYF
TRBV7-9,CASSFDRPYGYTF
TRBV5-4,CASSAPGGISYNEQFF
TRBV28,CASRGEETQYF
TRBV25-1,CASSDSKTSGRAADEQFF
TRBV27,CASSLRTANEKLFF
TRBV3-1/TRBV3-2,CASSLDRTDQYF
TRBV2,CASSLAVTYNEQFF
TRBV29-1,CSVEFRAGEFF